Below, 8 T cell receptor beta chains from the same sample are listed, as sequenced in a study of cytomegalovirus exposure and HLA in healthy donors listed by TCRdb under 2017. Library method: the immunoSEQ multiplex PCR assay. For the multiplex PCR, a mixture combining 60 forward primers for TCR Vbeta segments and 13 reverse primers for TCR Jbeta segments was used. Drawn from immuneACCESS, this table holds only the in-frame rearrangements with V and J called that TCRdb kept. Clones are partly lost; checked studies trace under half to an unresolved V gene and leave the rest unexplained. The sample table lists 150,000 to 250,000 clones, around 80% of them with a count of one. 3.5% to 5% of the sample comes from the top ten. The sample was PBMCs. The origin of the receptors is a woman in her twenties or thirties in good health and CMV-seropositive.

For this clone: At one of its ends the junction is not consistent with the germline gene, which may arise from a read error. The rearrangement joins TRBV7-9 to TRBJ2-7; D may be TRBD1 (6 bases). Germline lookup yields CDR1 SEHNR and CDR2 FQNEAQ (reference sequence). CDR3 length: 17 amino acids. CDR3 sequence (DNA): TGTTCCAGCAGCGATAGGACCGGGGACACGAACAGCTACGAGCAGTACTTC. Translation gives CSSSDRTGDTNSYEQYF.

This chain uses TRBV4-3 with TRBJ2-3; D call uncertain. The CDR3 has 13 amino acids. V was pared by 0 bases and J by 8 bases, with 9 bases between. Germline V gene sequence: CDR1 LGHNA, CDR2 YSLEER. The CDR3 DNA sequence: TGCGCCAGCAGCCAAGAGCCCCGGGTTACGCAGTATTTT. Translation gives CASSQEPRVTQYF.

The chain uses TRBV30 and TRBJ2-2; D may be TRBD1 (5 bases). In germline, CDR1 is GTSNPN, CDR2 SVGIG (reference sequence). Deletions cut 1 base from V and 2 bases from J, with 14 bases between. The CDR3 loop spans 16 amino acids. The CDR3 spells CAWSGRATANTGELFF. CDR3 nucleotide sequence: TGTGCCTGGAGTGGCAGGGCGACAGCTAACACCGGGGAGCTGTTTTTT.

The chain has TRBV9 and TRBJ2-1, with a possible D match to TRBD1 (5 bases). Trimming stripped 0 bases from V and 5 bases from J, with 12 bases between. This CDR3 has 15 residues. Germline CDR1 reads SGDLS; CDR2 reads YYNGEE. The CDR3: CASSVVDTFNNEQFF. Here the CDR3 DNA reads TGTGCCAGCAGCGTAGTGGACACCTTCAACAATGAGCAGTTCTTC.

V usage is TRBV27 and J usage is TRBJ1-2, with 7 positions matching TRBD1. This CDR3 has 16 amino acids. The V gene's germline CDR1 is MNHEY and CDR2 SMNVEV (reference sequence). V gave up 0 bases and J gave up 2 bases; unmatched junction bases: 6. CDR3 amino acids: CASSLSRTGWNYGYTF. As DNA, the CDR3 is TGTGCCAGCAGTTTATCTCGGACAGGATGGAACTATGGCTACACCTTC.

The chain joins TRBV4-1 to TRBJ1-6; D uncertain. The CDR3 is made up of 14 amino acids. The germline V gene has CDR1 MGHRA and CDR2 YSYEKL. V was cut by 0 bases and J by 10 bases, with 10 bases left in between. For the CDR3, the DNA is TGCGCCAGCAGCCAAGACAACTCGGGATCACCCCTCCACTTT. Translating gives CASSQDNSGSPLHF.

This clone was found a few times. The chain combines TRBV5-6 with TRBJ2-7; the match to TRBD2 covers 11 bases. The CDR3 totals 17 residues. The junction had 12 bases not matched to a gene; V was cut back by 4 bases and J by 3 bases. Germline CDR1 reads SGHDT; CDR2 reads YYEEEE. DNA of the CDR3: TGTGCCAGCAGCCTAGGACTAGCGGGTCGACAACTCTACGAGCAGTACTTC. Translation gives CASSLGLAGRQLYEQYF.

The chain couples TRBV4-2 to TRBJ2-4, with D maybe TRBD1 (5 bases). The V gene's germline CDR1 is LGHNA and CDR2 YNFKEQ. V lost 0 bases and J 9 bases, leaving 15 bases between the germline ends. The CDR3 runs 15 residues. The CDR3 region has the DNA TGTGCCAGCAGCCAAGATCCAGGGTCAGTTAGCATTCAGTACTTC. Protein: CASSQDPGSVSIQYF.